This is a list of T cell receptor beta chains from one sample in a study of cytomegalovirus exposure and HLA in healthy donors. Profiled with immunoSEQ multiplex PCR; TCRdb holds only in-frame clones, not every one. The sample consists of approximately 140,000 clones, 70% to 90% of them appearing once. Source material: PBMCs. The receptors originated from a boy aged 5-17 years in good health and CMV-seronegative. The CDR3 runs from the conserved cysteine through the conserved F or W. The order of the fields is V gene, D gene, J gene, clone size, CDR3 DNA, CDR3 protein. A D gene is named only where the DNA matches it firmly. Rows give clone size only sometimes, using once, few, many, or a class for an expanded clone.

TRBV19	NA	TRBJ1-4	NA	TGTGCCAGTAGCAGGGGTTTTGCAACTAATGAAAAACTGTTTTTT	CASSRGFATNEKLFF
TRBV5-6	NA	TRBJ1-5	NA	TGTGCCAGCAGCGTCCAGAATCAGCCCCAGCATTTT	CASSVQNQPQHF
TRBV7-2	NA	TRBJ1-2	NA	TGTGCCAGCAGCGCGCTCCCCGGGTTTCAGAACTATGGCTACACCTTC	CASSALPGFQNYGYTF
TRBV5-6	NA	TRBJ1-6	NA	TGTGCCAGCAGCCCCGTGGTGAGAAATTCACCCCTCCACTTT	CASSPVVRNSPLHF
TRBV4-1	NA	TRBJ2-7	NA	TGCGCCAGCAGCCGTTCCGGGACAAGCCGGGAGCAGTACTTC	CASSRSGTSREQYF
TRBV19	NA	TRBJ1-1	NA	TGTGCCACCAGCCTTAAGGGCAGGGAGGGTGGCACTGAAGCTTTCTTT	CATSLKGREGGTEAFF
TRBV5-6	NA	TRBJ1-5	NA	TGTGCCAGCAGCTTGGCTGCGGGGAACAATCAGCCCCAGCATTTT	CASSLAAGNNQPQHF
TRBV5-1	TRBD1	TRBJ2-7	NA	TGCGCCAGCAGCCCTATCGACAGGGACGGATACGAGCAGTACTTC	CASSPIDRDGYEQYF
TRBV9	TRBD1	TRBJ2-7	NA	TGTGCCAGGACAAAGGACAGGGAATTATACGAGCAGTACTTC	CARTKDRELYEQYF
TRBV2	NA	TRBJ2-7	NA	TGTGCCAGCAGTGAAGTTAATCGGGGCGAGCAGTACTTC	CASSEVNRGEQYF
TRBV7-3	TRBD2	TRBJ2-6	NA	TGTGCCAGCAGCTCGCGGGGGGACCTCTCTGGGGCCAACGTCCTGACTTTC	CASSSRGDLSGANVLTF
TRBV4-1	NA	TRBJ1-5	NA	TGCGCCAGCAGCCAAGATTTGGAGGGGCGGAGCAATCAGCCCCAGCATTTT	CASSQDLEGRSNQPQHF
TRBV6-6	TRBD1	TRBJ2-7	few	TGTGCCAGCAGTCTCGGGACAGGGGGCATCTACGAGCAGTACTTC	CASSLGTGGIYEQYF
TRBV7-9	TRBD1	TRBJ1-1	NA	TGTGCCAGCAGCTTCCCCGACAGGGGACAGGACACTGAAGCTTTCTTT	CASSFPDRGQDTEAFF
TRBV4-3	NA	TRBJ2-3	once	TGCGCCAGCAGCCAAGTAACTGGACTCACCACAGATACGCAGTATTTT	CASSQVTGLTTDTQYF
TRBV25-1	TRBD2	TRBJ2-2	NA	TGTGCCAGCAGTGGGATAGCGGGGGGGAACACCGGGGAGCTGTTTTTT	CASSGIAGGNTGELFF
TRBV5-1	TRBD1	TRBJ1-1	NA	TGCGCCAGCAGCCACGGGGACAGGGAGACTGAAGCTTTCTTT	CASSHGDRETEAFF
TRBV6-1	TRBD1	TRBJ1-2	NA	TGTGCCAGCAGTGAATTGGGGGACAGCCCCTATGGCTACACCTTC	CASSELGDSPYGYTF
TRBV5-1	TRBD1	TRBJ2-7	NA	TGCGCCAGCAGCCAAGGGACAGGGGGCTACGAGCAGTACTTC	CASSQGTGGYEQYF
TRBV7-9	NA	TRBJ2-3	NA	TGTGCCAGCAGACCCTCTCGACTAGTTAATTCAGATACGCAGTATTTT	CASRPSRLVNSDTQYF
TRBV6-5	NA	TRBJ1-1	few	TGTGCCAGCAGTTACTCGGTGCGGTACACTGAAGCTTTCTTT	CASSYSVRYTEAFF
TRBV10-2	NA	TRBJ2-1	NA	TGCGCCAGCAGTGAAGCCGTCGACGGGACTCGGGTCTTC	CASSEAVDGTRVF
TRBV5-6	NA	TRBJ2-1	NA	TGTGCCAGCAGCTTGGACAGGGTTAACGGCAATGAGCAGTTCTTC	CASSLDRVNGNEQFF
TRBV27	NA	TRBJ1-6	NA	TGTGCCACCTCCCAGGGATATAATTCACCCCTCCACTTT	CATSQGYNSPLHF
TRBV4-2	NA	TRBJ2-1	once	TGTGCCAGCAGCCAAGAAGCCCCTGGCAATGAGCAGTTCTTC	CASSQEAPGNEQFF
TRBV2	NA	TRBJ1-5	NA	TGTGCCAGCAGTGGTGGTTTTGGACAGACTAGCAATCAGCCCCAGCATTTT	CASSGGFGQTSNQPQHF
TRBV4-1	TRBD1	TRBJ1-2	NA	TGCGCCAGCAGCCATACGACAGGGTCTAACTATGGCTACACCTTC	CASSHTTGSNYGYTF
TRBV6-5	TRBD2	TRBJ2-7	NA	TGTGCCAGCAGCTGGCGGGAGGGTGGGGAGCAGTACTTC	CASSWREGGEQYF
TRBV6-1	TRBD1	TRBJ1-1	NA	TGTGCCAGCAGTTATCAGGGGGGGAACACTGAAGCTTTCTTT	CASSYQGGNTEAFF
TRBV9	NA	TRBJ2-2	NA	TGTGCCAGCAGCTCGAGCGGGGAGCTGTTTTTT	CASSSSGELFF
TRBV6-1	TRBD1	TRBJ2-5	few	TGTGCCAGCAGGCAAACCCGGACAGGTGGGGAGACCCAGTACTTC	CASRQTRTGGETQYF
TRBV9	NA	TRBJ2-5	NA	TGTGCCAGCAGCGTAGAGTGGCGGGGACAAGAGACCCAGTACTTC	CASSVEWRGQETQYF
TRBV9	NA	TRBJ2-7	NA	TGTGCCAGCAGCCCTCAGATCTCCTACGAGCAGTACTTC	CASSPQISYEQYF
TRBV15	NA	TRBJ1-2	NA	TGTGCCACCAGCACCTTAACAGAACCTAACTATGGCTACACCTTC	CATSTLTEPNYGYTF
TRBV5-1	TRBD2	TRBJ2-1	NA	TGCGCCAGCAGCTTCGGTCTCCAGCGGGAGGGGAATGAGCAGTTCTTC	CASSFGLQREGNEQFF
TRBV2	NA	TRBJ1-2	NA	TGTGCCAGCTTTGGTACCAGGGAGCGGGGCGGCTACACCTTC	CASFGTRERGGYTF
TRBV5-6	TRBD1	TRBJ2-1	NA	TGTGCCAGCAGCTTGATCGGACAGGGGTACAATGAGCAGTTCTTC	CASSLIGQGYNEQFF
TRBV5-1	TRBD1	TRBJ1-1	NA	TGCGCCAGCAGCGGGGGACAGATGAACACTGAAGCTTTCTTT	CASSGGQMNTEAFF
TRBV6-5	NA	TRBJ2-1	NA	TGTGCCAGCGGAAGCGGCAGCCCGAGCAATGAGCAGTTCTTC	CASGSGSPSNEQFF
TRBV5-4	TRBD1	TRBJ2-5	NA	TGTGCCAGCAGCTTAAGGACAGGGGACTTGCTGTACTTC	CASSLRTGDLLYF
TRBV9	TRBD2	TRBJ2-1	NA	TGTGCCAGCAGCGTATCCCATCCTATTAGCGGGAGAGGGAGCAATGAGCAGTTCTTC	CASSVSHPISGRGSNEQFF
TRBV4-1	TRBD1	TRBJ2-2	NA	TGCGCCAGCAGTGAAACAGGGGCCGGGGAGCTGTTTTTT	CASSETGAGELFF
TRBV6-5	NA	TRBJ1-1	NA	TGTGCCAGCAGCCCTCGGCCCCGGGGCACTGAAGCTTTCTTT	CASSPRPRGTEAFF